This section outlines one TCR beta chain sequence together with its context. The data originate from a study of Tregs in tolerant kidney transplant recipients. The table came from immunoSEQ multiplex PCR; TCRdb's copy has only in-frame clones and leaves some out. Of around 50,000 clones in the sample, more than 70% were seen once. Unstimulated Tregs (CD4+CD25+CD127-) and CD4+CD25- non-Tregs were sorted from PBMCs. Trimming took 0 bases from V and 3 from J, leaving 11 bases between them. The CDR3 has 15 amino acids. Germline assignment: CDR1 LGHNA and CDR2 YSLEER. The V gene is TRBV4-3, the J gene TRBJ1-1; D is possibly TRBD1 (5 bases). The material sequenced was CD4+ T cells from blood. The source is a human donor in good health. This chain's CDR3 is CASSQDGRVDTEAFF. CDR3 nucleotide sequence: TGCGCCAGCAGCCAAGACGGCAGGGTCGACACTGAAGCTTTCTTT.